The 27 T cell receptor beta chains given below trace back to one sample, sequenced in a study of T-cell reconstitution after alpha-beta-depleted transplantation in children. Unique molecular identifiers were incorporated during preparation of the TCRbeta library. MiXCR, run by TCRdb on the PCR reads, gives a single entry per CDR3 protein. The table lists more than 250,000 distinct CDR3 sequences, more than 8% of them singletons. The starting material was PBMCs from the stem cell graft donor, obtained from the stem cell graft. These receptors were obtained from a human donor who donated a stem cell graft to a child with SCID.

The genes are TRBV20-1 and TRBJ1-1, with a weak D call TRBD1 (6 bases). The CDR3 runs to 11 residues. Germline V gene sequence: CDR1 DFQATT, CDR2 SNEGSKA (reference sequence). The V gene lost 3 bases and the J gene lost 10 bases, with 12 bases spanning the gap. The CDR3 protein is CSASVGALAFF. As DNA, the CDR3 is TGCAGTGCTAGTGTGGGGGCACTAGCTTTCTTT.

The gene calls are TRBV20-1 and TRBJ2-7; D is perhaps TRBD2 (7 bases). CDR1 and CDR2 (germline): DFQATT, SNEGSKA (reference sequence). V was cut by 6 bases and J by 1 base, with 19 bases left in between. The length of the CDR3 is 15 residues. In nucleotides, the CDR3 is TGCAGTGCCCTGGGAGGGGGAGTGGGGTCCTACGAGCAGTACTTC. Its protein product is CSALGGGVGSYEQYF.

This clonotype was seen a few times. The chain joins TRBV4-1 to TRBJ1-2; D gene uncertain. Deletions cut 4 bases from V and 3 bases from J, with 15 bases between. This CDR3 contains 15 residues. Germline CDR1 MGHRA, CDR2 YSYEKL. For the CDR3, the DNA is TGCGCCAGCAGCCGCCCAAGGGAGGGATACTATGGCTACACCTTC. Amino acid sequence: CASSRPREGYYGYTF.

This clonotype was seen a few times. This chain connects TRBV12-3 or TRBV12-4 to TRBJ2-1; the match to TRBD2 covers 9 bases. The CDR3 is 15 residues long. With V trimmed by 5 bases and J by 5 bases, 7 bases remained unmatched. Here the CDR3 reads CASSPAAGGHNEQFF. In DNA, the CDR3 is TGTGCCAGCAGTCCCGCCGCGGGGGGGCACAATGAGCAGTTCTTC.

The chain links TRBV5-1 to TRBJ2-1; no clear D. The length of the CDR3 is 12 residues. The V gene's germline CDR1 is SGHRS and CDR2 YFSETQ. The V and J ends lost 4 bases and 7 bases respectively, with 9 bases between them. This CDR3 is CASSDRANEQFF. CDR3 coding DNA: TGCGCCAGCAGCGACCGGGCGAATGAGCAGTTCTTC. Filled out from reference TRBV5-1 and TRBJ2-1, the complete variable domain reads KAGVTQTPRYLIKTRGQQVTLSCSPISGHRSVSWYQQTPGQGLQFLFEYFSETQRNKGNFPGRFSGRQFSNSRSEMNVSTLELGDSALYLCASSDRANEQFFGPGTRLTVL.

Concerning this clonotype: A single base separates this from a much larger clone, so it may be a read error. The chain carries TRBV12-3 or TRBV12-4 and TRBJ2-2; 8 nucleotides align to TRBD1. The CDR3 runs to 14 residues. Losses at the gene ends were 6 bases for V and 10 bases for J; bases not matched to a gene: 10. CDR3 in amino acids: CASSRTRGHVELFF. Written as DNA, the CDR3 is TGTGCCAGCAGCCGAACCAGGGGGCACGTGGAGCTGTTTTTT.

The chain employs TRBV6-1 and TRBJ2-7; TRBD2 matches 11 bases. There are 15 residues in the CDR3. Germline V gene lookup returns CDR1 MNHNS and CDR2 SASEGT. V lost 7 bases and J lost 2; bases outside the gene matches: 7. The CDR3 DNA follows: TGTGCCAGCAACCCTAGCGGGGGGCTTGCCTACGAGCAGTACTTC. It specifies CASNPSGGLAYEQYF.

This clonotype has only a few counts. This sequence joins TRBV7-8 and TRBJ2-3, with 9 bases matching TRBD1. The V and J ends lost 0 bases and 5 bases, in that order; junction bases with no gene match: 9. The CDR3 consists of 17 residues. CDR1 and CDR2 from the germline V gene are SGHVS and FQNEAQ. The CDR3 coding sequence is TGTGCCAGCAGCTTAGCTGGTGGGACAGGGCAGGTAGATACGCAGTATTTT. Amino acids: CASSLAGGTGQVDTQYF.

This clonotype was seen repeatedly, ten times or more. The CDR3 sequence: CASSLVRNTEAFF. CDR3 nucleotides: TGTGCCAGCAGTCTCGTCCGGAACACTGAAGCTTTCTTT. This chain links TRBV27 with TRBJ1-1; D is unclear. The V and J ends lost 5 bases and 1 base respectively, with 8 bases between them. Germline V gene lookup returns CDR1 MNHEY and CDR2 SMNVEV (reference sequence). There are 13 residues in the CDR3.

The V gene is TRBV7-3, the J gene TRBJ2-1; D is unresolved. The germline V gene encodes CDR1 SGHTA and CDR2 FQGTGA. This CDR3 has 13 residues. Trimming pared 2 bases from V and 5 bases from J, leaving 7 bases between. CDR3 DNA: TGTGCCAGCAGCTTATCAGCCGACAATGAGCAGTTCTTC. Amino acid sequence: CASSLSADNEQFF.

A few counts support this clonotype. For the CDR3, the DNA is TGCGCCAGCAGCTTGCGGGGGTATGAGCAGTTCTTC. It codes for CASSLRGYEQFF. The chain couples TRBV5-1 to TRBJ2-1; D possibly corresponds to TRBD2 (6 bases). V gave up 1 base and J gave up 8 bases, with 7 bases separating them. The length of the CDR3 is 12 residues. Germline loops: CDR1 SGHRS, CDR2 YFSETQ.

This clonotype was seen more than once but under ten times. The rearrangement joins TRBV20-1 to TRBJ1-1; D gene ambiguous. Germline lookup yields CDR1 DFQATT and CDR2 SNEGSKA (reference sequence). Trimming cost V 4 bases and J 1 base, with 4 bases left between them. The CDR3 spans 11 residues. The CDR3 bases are TGCAGTGCTACAGAGAACACTGAAGCTTTCTTT. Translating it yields CSATENTEAFF.

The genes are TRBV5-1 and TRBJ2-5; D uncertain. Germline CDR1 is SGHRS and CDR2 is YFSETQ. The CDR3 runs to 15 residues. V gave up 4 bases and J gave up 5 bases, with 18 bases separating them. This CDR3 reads CASSPEDGSGETQYF. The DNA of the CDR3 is TGCGCCAGCAGCCCCGAGGACGGGTCCGGGGAGACCCAGTACTTC.

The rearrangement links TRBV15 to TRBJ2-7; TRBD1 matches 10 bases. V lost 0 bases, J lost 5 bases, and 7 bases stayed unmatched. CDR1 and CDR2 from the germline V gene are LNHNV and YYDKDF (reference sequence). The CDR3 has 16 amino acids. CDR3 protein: CATSRDRGTGVHEQYF. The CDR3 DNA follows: TGTGCCACCAGCAGAGATAGAGGGACAGGGGTCCACGAGCAGTACTTC.

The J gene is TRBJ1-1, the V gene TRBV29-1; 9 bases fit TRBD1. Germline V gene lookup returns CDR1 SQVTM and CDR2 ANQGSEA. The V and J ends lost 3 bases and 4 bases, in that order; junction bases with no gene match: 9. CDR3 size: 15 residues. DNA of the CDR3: TGCAGCGTTGAGGGCCCGGGACAGGGAGGCACTGAAGCTTTCTTT. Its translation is CSVEGPGQGGTEAFF. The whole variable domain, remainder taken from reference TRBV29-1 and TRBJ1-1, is SAVISQKPSRDICQRGTSLTIQCQVDSQVTMMFWYRQQPGQSLTLIATANQGSEATYESGFVIDKFPISRPNLTFSTLTVSNMSPEDSSIYLCSVEGPGQGGTEAFFGQGTRLTVV.

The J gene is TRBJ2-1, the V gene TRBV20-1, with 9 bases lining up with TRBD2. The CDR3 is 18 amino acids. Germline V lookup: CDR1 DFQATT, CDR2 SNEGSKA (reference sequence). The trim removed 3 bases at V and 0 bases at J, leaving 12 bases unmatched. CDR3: CSASYSGGRASSYNEQFF. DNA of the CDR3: TGCAGTGCTAGCTATAGCGGGGGACGGGCCAGCTCCTACAATGAGCAGTTCTTC.

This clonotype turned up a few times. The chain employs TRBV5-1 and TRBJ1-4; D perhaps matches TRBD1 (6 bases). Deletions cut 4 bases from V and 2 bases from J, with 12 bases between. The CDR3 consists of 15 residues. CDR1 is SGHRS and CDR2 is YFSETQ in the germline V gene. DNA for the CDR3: TGCGCCAGCAGCACCAGCACAGGGACTAATGAAAAACTGTTTTTT. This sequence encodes CASSTSTGTNEKLFF.

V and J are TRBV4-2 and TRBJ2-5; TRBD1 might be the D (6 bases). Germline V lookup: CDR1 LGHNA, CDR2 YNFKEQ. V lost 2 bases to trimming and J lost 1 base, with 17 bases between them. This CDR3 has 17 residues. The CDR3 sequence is CASSQLAGTGSQETQYF. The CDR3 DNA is TGTGCCAGCAGCCAACTGGCGGGTACAGGGTCCCAAGAGACCCAGTACTTC.

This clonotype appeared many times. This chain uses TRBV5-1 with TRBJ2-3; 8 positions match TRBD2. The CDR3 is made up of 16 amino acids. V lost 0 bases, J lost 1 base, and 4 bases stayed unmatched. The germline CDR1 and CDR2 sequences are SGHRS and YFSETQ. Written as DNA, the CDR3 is TGCGCCAGCAGCTTGGGGACTAGCTTCGGCACAGATACGCAGTATTTT. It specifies CASSLGTSFGTDTQYF. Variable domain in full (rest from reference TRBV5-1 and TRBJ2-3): KAGVTQTPRYLIKTRGQQVTLSCSPISGHRSVSWYQQTPGQGLQFLFEYFSETQRNKGNFPGRFSGRQFSNSRSEMNVSTLELGDSALYLCASSLGTSFGTDTQYFGPGTRLTVL.

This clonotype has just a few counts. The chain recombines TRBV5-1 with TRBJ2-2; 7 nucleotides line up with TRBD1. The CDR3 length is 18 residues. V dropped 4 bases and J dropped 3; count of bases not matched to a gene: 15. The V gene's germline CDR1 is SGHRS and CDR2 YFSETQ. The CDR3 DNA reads TGCGCCAGCAGCCGTTTGGTTGGAAGTGACAGGGACACCGGGGAGCTGTTTTTT. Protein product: CASSRLVGSDRDTGELFF.

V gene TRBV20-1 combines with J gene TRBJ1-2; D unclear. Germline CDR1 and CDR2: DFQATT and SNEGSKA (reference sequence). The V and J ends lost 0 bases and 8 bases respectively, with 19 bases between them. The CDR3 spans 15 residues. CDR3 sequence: CSARDNLGLTGGYTF. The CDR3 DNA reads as TGCAGTGCTAGAGACAACCTCGGCCTTACGGGAGGCTACACCTTC.

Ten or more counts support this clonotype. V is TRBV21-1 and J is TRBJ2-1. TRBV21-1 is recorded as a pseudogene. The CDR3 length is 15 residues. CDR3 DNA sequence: TGTGCCAGCACCTTAGGGAGGAGCCCGGACAATGAGCAGTTCTTC. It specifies CASTLGRSPDNEQFF.

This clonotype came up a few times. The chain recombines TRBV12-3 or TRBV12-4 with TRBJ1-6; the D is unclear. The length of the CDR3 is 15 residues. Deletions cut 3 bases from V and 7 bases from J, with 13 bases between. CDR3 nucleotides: TGTGCCAGCAGTTTTCGTACCGCAGGAAATTCACCCCTCCACTTT. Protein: CASSFRTAGNSPLHF.

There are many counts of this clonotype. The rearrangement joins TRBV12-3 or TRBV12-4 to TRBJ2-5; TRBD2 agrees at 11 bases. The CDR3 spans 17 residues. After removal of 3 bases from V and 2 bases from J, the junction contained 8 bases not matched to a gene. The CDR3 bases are TGTGCCAGCAGTTTGATGGCTAGCGGGGGGCTACAAGAGACCCAGTACTTC. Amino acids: CASSLMASGGLQETQYF.

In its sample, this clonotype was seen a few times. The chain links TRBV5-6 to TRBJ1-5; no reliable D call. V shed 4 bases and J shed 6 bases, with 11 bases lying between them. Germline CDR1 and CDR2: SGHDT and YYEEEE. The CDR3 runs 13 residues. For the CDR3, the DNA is TGTGCCAGCAGCGAAAAGCCGGGTCAGCCCCAGCATTTT. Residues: CASSEKPGQPQHF.

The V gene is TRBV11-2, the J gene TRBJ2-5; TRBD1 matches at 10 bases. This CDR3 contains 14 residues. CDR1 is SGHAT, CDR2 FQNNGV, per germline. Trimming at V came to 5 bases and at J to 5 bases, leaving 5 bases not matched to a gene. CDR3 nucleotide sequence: TGTGCCAGCAGCAAGACAGGGGGCAAGGAGACCCAGTACTTC. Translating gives CASSKTGGKETQYF.

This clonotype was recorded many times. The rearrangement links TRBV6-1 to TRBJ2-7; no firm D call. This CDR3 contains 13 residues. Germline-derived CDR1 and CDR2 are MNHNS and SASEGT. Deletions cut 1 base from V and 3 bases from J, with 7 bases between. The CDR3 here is CASSEGPLYEQYF. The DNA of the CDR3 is TGTGCCAGCAGTGAAGGACCCCTCTACGAGCAGTACTTC.